Below, 5 T cell receptor beta chains from the same sample are listed, as sequenced in a study of beta chain features in type 1 diabetes. What was sequenced were expressed TCRB transcripts, since all of the isolated RNA had been reverse transcribed. Repertoires were generated with immunoSEQ multiplex PCR, while TCRdb's copy carries only in-frame clones and drops some. This sample has hundreds of thousands of clones, with around 15% found just once. Their antigens are not known. General observations from the study: TCRB CDR3 length was moderately but significantly reduced in all four CD4+ subsets of Type 1 diabetes patients.

The sequencing input was naive CD4+ T cells from blood. Source of these receptors: a man between 18 and 29 years old with type 1 diabetes.

The gene calls are TRBV19 and TRBJ2-7; a possible D gene is TRBD2 (6 bases). This CDR3 region has 13 residues. Germline CDR1 is LNHDA and CDR2 is SQIVND (reference sequence). The ends were cut back, 8 bases at V and 4 bases at J, with 15 bases in the middle. Written as DNA, the CDR3 is TGTGCCAGTCGCGATCGAGCGGGTTACGAGCAGTACTTC. Translated, it gives CASRDRAGYEQYF.

This clone has just a few counts. Other DNA sequences from this sample encode an identical CDR3 as well. The genes are TRBV2 and TRBJ2-2; the match to TRBD1 covers 8 bases. CDR1 SNHLY and CDR2 FYNNEI come from the germline V gene. V shed 8 bases and J 2 bases; nucleotides not matched to a gene: 1. CDR3 length equals 13 residues. CDR3 in DNA: TGTGCCAGCGGACAGGGCAACACCGGGGAGCTGTTTTTT. This translates into CASGQGNTGELFF.

As regards this clone: The sample has other DNA sequences that encode this CDR3 too. This chain joins TRBV14 and TRBJ1-4; D gene ambiguous. The germline gives CDR1 SGHDN, CDR2 FVKESK. With 4 bases removed from V and 7 bases from J, the gap between germline ends came to 13 bases. This CDR3 contains 14 residues. The CDR3 reads CASSPRTGPEKLFF. The CDR3 DNA reads TGTGCCAGCAGCCCCCGGACTGGCCCTGAAAAACTGTTTTTT.

This clone was recorded a few times. This rearrangement joins TRBV5-6 to TRBJ2-7; 7 positions agree with TRBD2. CDR1 is SGHDT and CDR2 is YYEEEE in the germline V gene. The CDR3 contains 15 residues. Trimming at V came to 6 bases and at J to 3 bases, leaving 12 bases not matched to a gene. The CDR3 sequence: CASTGEGPLIYEQYF. The CDR3 bases are TGTGCCAGCACCGGGGAGGGTCCTCTTATCTACGAGCAGTACTTC.

The chain carries TRBV29-1 and TRBJ1-1; 8 positions agree with TRBD1. The CDR3 has 12 amino acids. V was clipped by 4 bases and J by 4 bases; unmatched bases: 2. Germline assignment: CDR1 SQVTM and CDR2 ANQGSEA. The CDR3, as DNA: TGCAGCGTTGGGACAGGGCGCACTGAAGCTTTCTTT. Protein: CSVGTGRTEAFF.